The 4 T cell receptor beta chains presented below share a single source sample, sequenced in a study of T-cell memory formation after mild COVID-19 (dated by TCRdb to about 2021). The library was made by 5' RACE. Sequencing instrument: Illumina NovaSeq 6000. In-frame beta chains were kept once TCRdb had trimmed the public reads at Q25 with fastp and called clones with MiXCR. When rows share a CDR3 protein, they turn into one entry using the most common DNA and genes. The sample table holds about 210,000 distinct CDR3 sequences, of which under 12% were seen once. The ten largest clones capture roughly 3% of the sample. What was sequenced was PBMCs or a T cell subset sorted from them (not recorded which). These receptors were collected from a young man who had mild COVID-19 (a few samples of this study predate the infection). The sample titles of this study are shuffled in the database, so cell type and time point are left out; the donor was told from shared clones.

V and J are TRBV9 and TRBJ1-2; the D is unclear. CDR3 length equals 15 residues. V was pared by 4 bases and J by 5 bases, with 18 bases between. Per germline, CDR1 SGDLS and CDR2 YYNGEE. CDR3 protein: CASSQPHPGFYGYTF. CDR3 coding DNA: TGTGCCAGCAGCCAACCACACCCGGGATTTTATGGCTACACCTTC.

The chain uses TRBV6-2 or TRBV6-3 and TRBJ1-1, with D possibly matching TRBD1 (6 bases). Germline-derived CDR1 and CDR2 are MNHEY and SVGEGT. CDR3 length equals 12 residues. V dropped 7 bases and J dropped 4 bases, with 10 bases sitting between them. CDR3 nucleotides: TGTGCCAGCAATCAGGGGAGCACTGAAGCTTTCTTT. It is translated as CASNQGSTEAFF.

J is TRBJ1-2 and V is TRBV12-3 or TRBV12-4; the D is unclear. The CDR3 length is 12 residues. V dropped 3 bases and J dropped 12 bases, with 14 bases sitting between them. The CDR3: CASSFSPRGNTF. CDR3 nucleotide sequence: TGTGCCAGCAGTTTTAGTCCCCGGGGAAACACCTTC.

The V and J genes are TRBV28 and TRBJ2-5; 8 nucleotides agree with TRBD2. CDR1 is MDHEN, CDR2 SYDVKM, per germline. CDR3 length: 12 amino acids. V gave up 8 bases and J gave up 7 bases; unmatched junction bases: 6. This chain's CDR3 is CASHAGGGTQYF. Written as DNA, the CDR3 is TGTGCCAGCCACGCGGGGGGCGGGACCCAGTACTTC.